A single T cell receptor (beta chain) is shown here with its context. Germline CDR1 reads MNHNS; CDR2 reads SASEGT. The V and J ends lost 0 bases and 10 bases respectively, with 10 bases between them. CDR3 length equals 13 residues. These data come from a study of blood T cell repertoires in COVID-19. Turning to the study itself: PBMCs, B-cell-depleted T cells, or T cells were the source of the cDNA or gDNA that made up the material.

Authors' processing steps: Reference gene primer amplification gave estimated nucleated cell counts. Produced via immunoSEQ multiplex PCR; TCRdb's table is partial and in-frame only. V and J calls plus clone size are reproduced from that table; the DNA served to infer D and trimming. The data contain tens of thousands of clones, approximately 85% of them singletons. Sequenced: peripheral blood. This receptor was identified in a human donor in a cohort sampled during active COVID-19. The donor label of this sample is uncertain. This rearrangement joins TRBV6-1 to TRBJ1-5; TRBD1 is a possible D gene (5 bases). The CDR3 reads CASSEAHTGPQHF. In DNA, the CDR3 is TGTGCCAGCAGTGAAGCTCATACAGGTCCCCAGCATTTT.